This paragraph covers one TCR beta chain sequence. Its antigen remains unidentified. The sample comes from a study of OX40 agonist ivuxolimab in advanced cancers. Overall study context: People who had prior anti-PD-1, anti-PD-L1 or anti-CTLA-4 therapy could take part, and around 39% had some. Study results and caveats: Nonresponders, in some cases, also had low normalized T-cell clonal expansion.

Some clones are missing from TCRdb's copy, which holds only in-frame ones; the method was immunoSEQ multiplex PCR. The repertoire holds 50,000 or so clones, with about 91% as singletons. There are 17 residues in the CDR3. The source material was CD4+ or CD8+ T cells sorted from blood, sampled in a trial of the OX40 agonist ivuxolimab. The clonotype originates from an adult with an advanced solid tumor such as melanoma, head and neck, liver or kidney cancer. The chain is built from TRBV21-1 and TRBJ2-7; TRBD2, the table's D call, was not compared with the DNA. TRBV21-1 is given as a pseudogene. The CDR3 protein is CASELGTIAPRIYEQYF. The CDR3 DNA follows: TGTGCCAGCGAACTCGGTACCATAGCGCCAAGGATCTACGAGCAGTACTTC.